This T cell receptor (beta chain) stems from a study of cytotoxic CD8 clonotypes in ibrutinib-treated CLL. Whole-study context: IGHV unmutated 17 to 18; relapsed/refractory about 10; treatment-naive about 15. Points from the study as a whole: Collection times varied between progressing and sustained-remission patients. Clonality was elevated at ibrutinib response and had returned toward baseline at progression.

With 8 bases removed from V and 0 bases from J, the gap between germline ends came to 19 bases. Germline CDR1 and CDR2: SNHLY and FYNNEI. The CDR3 runs to 16 residues. Target depth was 1 in 200,000 to 1 in 1 million T cells, about 10x per clonotype. Repertoires were generated with immunoSEQ multiplex PCR, while TCRdb's copy carries only in-frame clones and drops some. The data hold around 60,000 clones, with less than 60% observed a single time. This clone was recorded at least ten times. The antigen is not known. The sequence was collected from a human donor with chronic lymphocytic leukemia. The sample consisted of PBMCs, taken after 12 months of ibrutinib treatment. The chain carries TRBV2 and TRBJ1-1, with D maybe TRBD1 (5 bases). Here the CDR3 DNA reads TGTGCCAGCCCGAGACAGACCGGAACCTTGAACACTGAAGCTTTCTTT. This encodes CASPRQTGTLNTEAFF.